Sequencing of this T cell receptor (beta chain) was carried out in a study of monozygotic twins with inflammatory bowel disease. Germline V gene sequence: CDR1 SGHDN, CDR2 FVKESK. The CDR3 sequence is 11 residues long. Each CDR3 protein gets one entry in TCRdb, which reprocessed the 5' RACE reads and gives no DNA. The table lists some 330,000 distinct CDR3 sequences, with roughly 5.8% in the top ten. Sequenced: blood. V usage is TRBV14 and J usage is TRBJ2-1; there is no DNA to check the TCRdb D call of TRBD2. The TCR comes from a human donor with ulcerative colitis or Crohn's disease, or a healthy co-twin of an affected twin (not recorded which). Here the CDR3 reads CASRAGSKQFF.